The 21 T cell receptor beta chains listed next were all sequenced from one sample in a study of blood T cell repertoires in COVID-19. Libraries were prepared by immunoSEQ multiplex PCR; TCRdb keeps only in-frame clonotypes and omits some of them. The sample includes about 270,000 clones, over 75% of them seen just once. The material sequenced was peripheral blood. Receptor source: a woman between 70 and 85 years old with acute or convalescent COVID-19.

CDR3 residues: CASSEGGWNEQYF. CDR3 nucleotides: TGTGCCAGCAGTGAGGGGGGGTGGAACGAGCAGTACTTC. The gene calls are TRBV2 and TRBJ2-7, with 7 positions matching TRBD2. The CDR3 spans 13 residues. Trimming removed 3 bases from V and 5 bases from J; junction bases left unmatched: 4. CDR1 and CDR2 from the germline V gene are SNHLY and FYNNEI.

This clone was seen just once. The chain carries TRBV24-1 and TRBJ2-3; D is ambiguous. The CDR3 covers 13 residues. Germline lookup yields CDR1 KGHDR and CDR2 SFDVKD. V was shortened by 5 bases and J by 0 bases, with 5 bases between the two germline ends. The CDR3 is CATSGRSTDTQYF. The CDR3 nucleotides read TGTGCCACCAGTGGGCGGAGCACAGATACGCAGTATTTT.

The chain joins TRBV9 to TRBJ2-3; 9 positions match TRBD2. Germline loops: CDR1 SGDLS, CDR2 YYNGEE. The CDR3 has 16 residues. The junction had 9 bases not matched to a gene; V was cut back by 0 bases and J by 7 bases. The CDR3 is CASSVGGVAGAHTQYF. The CDR3 DNA sequence: TGTGCCAGCAGCGTAGGTGGGGTAGCGGGGGCCCATACGCAGTATTTT.

This clone appeared once. This sequence joins TRBV18 and TRBJ1-2; D call uncertain. The CDR3 loop spans 12 amino acids. V was pared by 6 bases and J by 5 bases, with 10 bases between. Germline V CDR1 and CDR2: KGHSH, LQKENI. Here the CDR3 DNA reads TGTGCCAGCTCGGAGGGCCTGTATGGCTACACCTTC. This translates into CASSEGLYGYTF.

J is TRBJ1-1 and V is TRBV7-8; D perhaps matches TRBD1 (6 bases). This CDR3 has 13 residues. V lost 9 bases and J lost 8, with 19 bases in between. Germline-derived CDR1 and CDR2 are SGHVS and FQNEAQ. The CDR3 DNA sequence: TGTGCCAGTCGGGGGGCCTTTCCCCCAGAAGCTTTCTTT. Residues: CASRGAFPPEAFF.

This chain connects TRBV29-1 to TRBJ2-7; 9 bases map to TRBD1. The V and J ends lost 7 bases and 4 bases, in that order; junction bases with no gene match: 11. From germline, CDR1 is SQVTM and CDR2 ANQGSEA. There are 14 residues in the CDR3. The CDR3 loop is CSATRQGGDYEQYF. Written as DNA, the CDR3 is TGCAGCGCCACCCGACAGGGGGGAGATTACGAGCAGTACTTC.

J is TRBJ1-2 and V is TRBV28; a weak D match, TRBD1 (5 bases). The CDR3 runs 15 residues. Trimming took 9 bases from V and 6 from J, leaving 23 bases between them. CDR1 and CDR2 from the germline V gene are MDHEN and SYDVKM. The chain's CDR3 is CASSVRSGRVDGYTF. CDR3 coding DNA: TGTGCCAGTTCGGTCCGGTCAGGGAGGGTAGATGGCTACACCTTC.

This chain uses TRBV3-1 (or the pseudogene TRBV3-2) with TRBJ2-1; 9 positions agree with TRBD1. This CDR3 is built from 15 residues. J gave up 6 bases and V 1 base, and 4 bases lay outside the gene matches. Germline values: CDR1 LGHDT, CDR2 YNNKEL (reference sequence). Here the CDR3 DNA reads TGTGCCAGCAGCCAAGGGAGGACAGGGGCCAATGAGCAGTTCTTC. Protein: CASSQGRTGANEQFF.

CDR3 protein: CASSFRGGAGYEQYF. The CDR3 nucleotides are TGTGCCAGCAGTTTTCGGGGGGGCGCCGGCTACGAGCAGTACTTC. The chain joins TRBV27 to TRBJ2-7, with TRBD2 identical over 8 bases. Germline values: CDR1 MNHEY, CDR2 SMNVEV (reference sequence). V was clipped by 3 bases and J by 3 bases; unmatched bases: 7. The CDR3 has 15 amino acids.

The gene calls are TRBV5-6 and TRBJ2-1; 7 bases agree with TRBD2. The CDR3 has 16 amino acids. V lost 6 bases to trimming and J lost 0 bases; unmatched junction nucleotides: 9. The germline CDR1 and CDR2 sequences are SGHDT and YYEEEE. In nucleotides, the CDR3 is TGTGCCAGCACCTCTTGGGGGGGGTCCTCCTACAATGAGCAGTTCTTC. This encodes CASTSWGGSSYNEQFF.

This clone was recorded once. The chain combines TRBV9 with TRBJ1-4, with D possibly matching TRBD1 (6 bases). Trimming stripped 4 bases from V and 3 bases from J, with 10 bases between. Germline V CDR1 and CDR2: SGDLS, YYNGEE. The CDR3 is 14 residues long. This CDR3 reads CASSIGQSNEKLFF. The CDR3 bases are TGTGCCAGCAGCATTGGACAGTCTAATGAAAAACTGTTTTTT.

In its sample, this clone was seen a few times. The chain carries TRBV6-5 and TRBJ1-2; D is ambiguous. Germline V gene data show CDR1 as MNHEY and CDR2 as SVGAGI. CDR3 length: 14 residues. The V end was cut by 4 bases, the J end by 6 bases, with 15 bases between. The CDR3 is CASSSPGRVDGYTF. The DNA for the CDR3 is TGTGCCAGCAGTTCCCCGGGGAGGGTTGATGGCTACACCTTC.

The chain employs TRBV3-1 (or the pseudogene TRBV3-2) and TRBJ1-1; no reliable D call. This CDR3 region has 12 residues. CDR1 and CDR2 (germline): LGHDT, YNNKEL (reference sequence). Between the trimmed V and J ends, which lost 3 bases and 4 bases, there was a span of 6 bases. The CDR3 nucleotides are TGTGCCAGCAGCCAGAGCGTCACTGAAGCTTTCTTT. This codes for CASSQSVTEAFF.

The chain couples TRBV4-1 to TRBJ1-6; D gene ambiguous. The CDR3 spans 16 residues. V lost 0 bases to trimming and J lost 0 bases, with 6 bases between them. Germline V gives CDR1 MGHRA, CDR2 YSYEKL. The CDR3 reads CASSQDYSSYNSPLHF. The CDR3 DNA reads as TGCGCCAGCAGCCAAGATTACAGCTCCTATAATTCACCCCTCCACTTT.

The chain has TRBV6-6 and TRBJ1-6, with D unresolved. Germline V gives CDR1 MNHNY, CDR2 SVGAGI (reference sequence). V was cut by 2 bases and J by 10 bases, with 9 bases left in between. CDR3 length: 13 residues. In nucleotides, the CDR3 is TGTGCCAGCAGTTACAGGGAGGTGTCACCCCTCCACTTT. It codes for CASSYREVSPLHF.

This clone was detected only once. This chain joins TRBV27 and TRBJ1-4, with 11 bases matching TRBD1. Trimming took 6 bases from V and 2 from J; bases not matched to a gene: 8. The germline V gene has CDR1 MNHEY and CDR2 SMNVEV (reference sequence). The CDR3 spans 17 residues. The CDR3 loop reads CASRKGQGARTNEKLFF. In DNA form, the CDR3 reads TGTGCCAGCAGGAAAGGACAGGGGGCACGCACTAATGAAAAACTGTTTTTT.

The chain joins TRBV24-1 to TRBJ2-5; D might be TRBD2 (5 bases). CDR1 is KGHDR, CDR2 SFDVKD, per germline. The V gene lost 3 bases and the J gene lost 5 bases, with 6 bases spanning the gap. The CDR3 has 12 amino acids. The CDR3 region has the DNA TGTGCCACCAGTGATCCGGGGGAGACCCAGTACTTC. Translated: CATSDPGETQYF.

The chain has TRBV10-1 and TRBJ2-1, with 9 bases identical to TRBD2. The CDR3 consists of 15 residues. The germline V gene has CDR1 WNHNN and CDR2 SYGVQD (reference sequence). J was trimmed by 7 bases and V by 9 bases; bases with no gene match: 13. The CDR3 DNA reads as TGCGCCAGTGCCCCAAGGCGGGGGGGCCAAAATGAGCAGTTCTTC. Amino acid sequence: CASAPRRGGQNEQFF.

This clone occurred once. The chain joins TRBV10-1 to TRBJ2-2, with D tentatively TRBD2 (5 bases). Germline values: CDR1 WNHNN, CDR2 SYGVQD (reference sequence). Trimming took off 1 base at V and 8 bases at J, with 8 bases between the two ends. The CDR3 totals 13 residues. The CDR3 region has the DNA TGCGCCAGCAGTGAGTTAGTAGCGGGGGAGCTGTTTTTT. This sequence encodes CASSELVAGELFF.

V gene TRBV19 combines with J gene TRBJ2-1, with 9 bases lining up with TRBD2. Looked up from germline, CDR1 is LNHDA and CDR2 is SQIVND (reference sequence). There are 15 residues in the CDR3. Unmatched junction bases numbered 6, after V lost 3 bases and J lost 6 bases. The CDR3 sequence is CASSILGLATNEQFF. In DNA form, the CDR3 reads TGTGCCAGTAGTATCCTCGGACTAGCGACCAATGAGCAGTTCTTC. Full variable domain (outside the CDR3, taken from reference TRBV19 and TRBJ2-1): DGGITQSPKYLFRKEGQNVTLSCEQNLNHDAMYWYRQDPGQGLRLIYYSQIVNDFQKGDIAEGYSVSREKKESFPLTVTSAQKNPTAFYLCASSILGLATNEQFFGPGTRLTVL.

The chain is built from TRBV10-3 and TRBJ1-1; D uncertain. Trimming removed 10 bases from V and 10 bases from J, with 22 bases in between. CDR1 and CDR2 from the germline V gene are ENHRY and SYGVKD. CDR3 size: 13 residues. CDR3 DNA: TGTGCCACCAGAGAGGTCGGTGAGCTTGCAGCTTTCTTT. Its translation is CATREVGELAAFF.